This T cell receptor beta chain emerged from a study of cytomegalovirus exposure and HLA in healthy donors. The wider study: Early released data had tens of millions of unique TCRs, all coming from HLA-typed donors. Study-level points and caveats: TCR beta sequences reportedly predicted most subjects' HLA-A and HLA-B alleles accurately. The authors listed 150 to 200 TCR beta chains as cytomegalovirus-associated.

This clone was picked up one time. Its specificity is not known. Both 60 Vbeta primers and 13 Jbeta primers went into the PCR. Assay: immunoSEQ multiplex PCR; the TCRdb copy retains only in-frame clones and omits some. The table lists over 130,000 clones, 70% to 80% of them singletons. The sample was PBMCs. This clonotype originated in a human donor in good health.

The CDR3 is CASSDQTGSQETQYF. As DNA, the CDR3 is TGTGCCAGCAGTGATCAGACAGGGTCCCAAGAGACCCAGTACTTC. V and J are TRBV6-1 and TRBJ2-5; the match to TRBD1 covers 7 bases. Germline loops: CDR1 MNHNS, CDR2 SASEGT. Trimming took 3 bases from V and 1 from J; bases not matched to a gene: 5. This CDR3 spans 15 amino acids.